The source of this TCR beta chain is a study of human T cells and chemical hapten exposure (dated by TCRdb to about 2021). Turning to the overall study: For sensitization, 2% DPC in acetone was applied to a 2 cm by 2 cm area of upper inner arm skin. In alopecia patients, the study followed how the peripheral blood TCR repertoire changed in vivo over primary and secondary sensitization to diphenylcyclopropenone (DPC), a hapten. Under 30 alopecia patients gave blood for TCR sequencing at one to four time points (pre-sensitization, 2, 6 and 24 weeks). Patch testing was performed on the upper back with Finn chambers containing 0.01% DPC, and the patch tests were scored after 6 days according to International Contact Dermatitis Research Group standards. The patient cohort, mostly female, included alopecia areata with under or over 50% scalp involvement, alopecia totalis and alopecia universalis. Patients additionally received weekly therapeutic DPC doses to the scalp throughout the approximately 25-week study period. Libraries were pooled for sequencing, and variation in per-sample TCR yields was attributed mainly to small differences in library volumes within the pool. Blood was sampled from patients pre-sensitization (week 0) and at 2, 6 and about 24 weeks after DPC sensitization. Summary of the overall study and its limitations: Because all patients had alopecia, a presumed autoimmune disease, the immune response of the patients might differ from that of healthy individuals. Significantly more large CDR3 similarity clusters were formed by expanded TCRs than by pre-sensitization or healthy control sets, consistent with antigen-driven responses. Patch test score was positively correlated with the number of PT1 expanded TCRs, with significance at thresholds 8, 16 and 32 but not at 4. The number of TCRs above 1 in 1000 frequency did not change with DPC sensitization; there was no evidence of global repertoire structure alterations. Repeated subsampling changed both the strength of the expansion versus patch-test correlation and the threshold at which the correlation became significant.

Library preparation was by RACE. The instrument was a NextSeq 500. During library preparation, unique molecular identifiers were attached to individual cDNA molecules so that TCRs could be counted quantitatively and reproducibly. Both TCR alpha and TCR beta chains were sequenced from each blood RNA sample. In the original analysis: The median number of TCRs per sample was roughly 100,000, ranging from about 20,000 to 690,600. V, J and CDR3 annotation of the TCR reads was carried out using the Decombinator software suite. To make PS versus PT1 abundance plots, every sample was subsampled to the same number of TCRs (28,000). TCRs were defined as expanded if absent before sensitization and observed at least eight times at the 2-week time point. TCRdb redid the processing of the public reads, applying fastp at Q25 and MiXCR, and retained in-frame beta chains. Rows with a matching CDR3 protein are joined into one entry that keeps the most common DNA and genes. These V and J calls rely on TCRdb rather than the paper's analysis. This sample comprises approximately 180,000 distinct CDR3 sequences, roughly 30% of them detected only once. Roughly 3% of the sample belongs to the ten largest clones.

The time point label, as the study defines it: pre-sensitization, week 0. The meaning of the sample's treatment or condition label: therapeutic diphenylcyclopropenone sensitization with weekly scalp DPC. At each patch-test visit, blood was drawn before the patch test was applied. To be eligible, patients had to be aged 18 to 70, diagnosed with alopecia and judged suitable for DPC therapy, while pregnant patients were excluded. Total RNA was extracted from unfractionated whole blood collected in Tempus Blood RNA tubes. The germline ends are 11 bases apart after V is trimmed by 0 bases and J by 8 bases. The CDR3, from cysteine to phenylalanine, totals 14 residues. Solely the CDR3 DNA is kept, with 42 bases framed from the first base. Reading the germline V gene (reference sequence) gives CDR1 DFQATT and CDR2 SNEGSKA. This clonotype came up a few times. No antigen is known for it. Nothing much larger sits one base from this clone, and base qualities are not available.

Sequencing used whole blood, obtained in connection with sensitization to the hapten diphenylcyclopropenone (DPC). The sequence was obtained from a woman in her 30s with alopecia areata. Some clones in this sample may be carry-over from other donors' samples. The chain is encoded by TRBV20-1 joined to TRBJ1-6; the D segment cannot be called with confidence. The CDR3 reads CSARDMADHSPLHF. At the DNA level, the sequence is TGCAGTGCTAGAGATATGGCAGACCATTCACCCCTCCACTTT.